The 15 T cell receptor beta chains given below trace back to one sample, sequenced in a study of shared clonotypes between healthy human individuals. Generated by immunoSEQ multiplex PCR, the TCRdb table keeps only in-frame clones and is missing some. This table holds more than 150,000 clones, approximately 61% found once. Sequenced sample: memory CD4+ T cells sorted from blood. Regarding subset: CD45RA-negative fraction. Receptors originate from a man younger than 40 in good health.

This chain connects TRBV2 to TRBJ2-1; 10 positions agree with TRBD2. CDR3 length: 15 amino acids. Germline V gene lookup returns CDR1 SNHLY and CDR2 FYNNEI. V dropped 6 bases and J dropped 7; count of bases not matched to a gene: 9. The CDR3 spells CASSRQREGVNEQFF. The CDR3 DNA is TGTGCCAGCAGCCGCCAGCGGGAGGGTGTAAATGAGCAGTTCTTC.

The gene calls are TRBV5-4 and TRBJ1-1; D is perhaps TRBD1 (5 bases). The V gene's germline CDR1 is SGHNT and CDR2 YYREEE (reference sequence). The length of the CDR3 is 14 residues. Trimming took 4 bases from V and 0 from J, leaving 10 bases between them. The CDR3 bases are TGTGCCAGCAGCCTCGGGGGATTGAACACTGAAGCTTTCTTT. This codes for CASSLGGLNTEAFF.

This chain joins TRBV5-5 and TRBJ2-2, with D possibly matching TRBD1 (6 bases). V lost 2 bases to trimming and J lost 5 bases, with 13 bases between them. The CDR3 consists of 15 residues. Germline CDR1 reads SGHKS; CDR2 reads YYEKEE (reference sequence). CDR3 protein: CASSFLGQLTGELFF. The DNA for the CDR3 is TGTGCCAGCAGCTTTCTCGGACAGTTAACCGGGGAGCTGTTTTTT.

This clone was found many times. The rearrangement joins TRBV29-1 to TRBJ2-5; 10 bases line up with TRBD2. V dropped 4 bases and J dropped 0; count of bases not matched to a gene: 8. CDR3 length: 16 residues. Germline-derived CDR1 and CDR2 are SQVTM and ANQGSEA. The CDR3 reads CSVVGLAGVNQETQYF. CDR3 DNA sequence: TGCAGCGTTGTCGGGCTAGCGGGAGTAAACCAAGAGACCCAGTACTTC.

The J gene is TRBJ1-4, the V gene TRBV29-1; 8 nucleotides agree with TRBD1. This CDR3 comprises 13 residues. Trimming at V came to 4 bases and at J to 5 bases, leaving 3 bases not matched to a gene. Germline-derived CDR1 and CDR2 are SQVTM and ANQGSEA. CDR3 sequence: CSVGYRGNEKLFF. The CDR3 DNA is TGCAGCGTTGGCTACAGGGGGAATGAAAAACTGTTTTTT.

The rearrangement links TRBV5-5 to TRBJ2-3; 9 nucleotides line up with TRBD1. CDR3 size: 16 residues. The germline V gene has CDR1 SGHKS and CDR2 YYEKEE (reference sequence). J lost 4 bases, V lost 4 bases, and 10 bases had no gene match. CDR3 region: CASSLGQGGTSDTQYF. CDR3 in DNA: TGTGCCAGCAGCCTGGGACAGGGCGGAACGTCAGATACGCAGTATTTT.

The chain carries TRBV11-2 and TRBJ2-1; 8 bases align to TRBD2. The CDR3 totals 17 residues. The V gene end was trimmed by 3 bases and the J gene end by 6 bases; junction bases not matched to a gene: 13. Germline CDR1 is SGHAT and CDR2 is FQNNGV. The CDR3 DNA is TGTGCCAGCAGCTTTAGGGAGGGGGGGACTAGAGGCAATGAGCAGTTCTTC. Amino acids: CASSFREGGTRGNEQFF.

This chain links TRBV7-8 with TRBJ2-7, with TRBD1 identical over 7 bases. V gave up 5 bases and J gave up 2 bases; unmatched junction bases: 6. This CDR3 comprises 14 residues. Germline values: CDR1 SGHVS, CDR2 FQNEAQ. CDR3 in DNA: TGTGCCAGCAGCCTCGCCAGGGGGACCTACGAGCAGTACTTC. Protein sequence: CASSLARGTYEQYF.

This chain joins TRBV5-1 and TRBJ2-5, with 8 bases lining up with TRBD2. The CDR3 consists of 17 residues. CDR1 and CDR2 from the germline V gene are SGHRS and YFSETQ. Trimming cost V 3 bases and J 2 bases; bases outside gene matches: 12. CDR3 sequence reads: CASSSGLAGNIQETQYF. The CDR3, as DNA: TGCGCCAGCAGCTCCGGACTAGCTGGGAATATACAAGAGACCCAGTACTTC.

This clone has just one count. This sequence joins TRBV5-4 and TRBJ1-3, with a possible D match to TRBD1 (6 bases). Trimming stripped 0 bases from V and 5 bases from J, with 18 bases between. This CDR3 contains 17 residues. Germline V gene lookup returns CDR1 SGHNT and CDR2 YYREEE (reference sequence). The CDR3 reads CASSLGGGIAERNTIYF. CDR3 nucleotide sequence: TGTGCCAGCAGCTTGGGCGGGGGCATCGCGGAAAGAAACACCATATATTTT.

This chain links TRBV2 with TRBJ2-7; D perhaps matches TRBD2 (7 bases). Trimming took off 4 bases at V and 4 bases at J, with 11 bases between the two ends. The length of the CDR3 is 13 residues. The germline gives CDR1 SNHLY, CDR2 FYNNEI. CDR3 residues: CASSAGEGYEQYF. For the CDR3, the DNA is TGTGCCAGCAGTGCAGGGGAGGGATACGAGCAGTACTTC. The variable domain in full, completed from reference TRBV2 and TRBJ2-7, reads EPEVTQTPSHQVTQMGQEVILRCVPISNHLYFYWYRQILGQKVEFLVSFYNNEISEKSEIFDDQFSVERPDGSNFTLKIRSTKLEDSAMYFCASSAGEGYEQYFGPGTRLTVT.

This clone was picked up a small number of times. The chain recombines TRBV7-8 with TRBJ1-2, with D unclear. This CDR3 spans 15 amino acids. Per the germline V gene, CDR1 is SGHVS and CDR2 is FQNEAQ. Trimming removed 4 bases at V and 5 bases at J, with 17 bases between. CDR3: CASSSLTRRGYGYTF. The DNA for the CDR3 is TGTGCCAGCAGCTCGCTCACCCGAAGAGGGTATGGCTACACCTTC.

This clone was recorded once. V is TRBV18 and J is TRBJ1-1; no clear D. The CDR3 spans 14 residues. Trimming cost V 2 bases and J 4 bases, with 11 bases left between them. CDR1 and CDR2 from the germline V gene are KGHSH and LQKENI. CDR3 nucleotide sequence: TGTGCCAGCTCACCAGGACTAGGTGCCACTGAAGCTTTCTTT. Its protein product is CASSPGLGATEAFF.

CDR3 sequence (DNA): TGTGCCAGCAGCTTAGTAGGTGGGCCCCACCCTGAAGCTTTCTTT. Residues: CASSLVGGPHPEAFF. V is TRBV7-9 and J is TRBJ1-1; D is unclear. The germline V gene has CDR1 SEHNR and CDR2 FQNEAQ (reference sequence). The CDR3 has 15 amino acids. Trimming left V 1 base short and J 6 bases short, with 15 bases between. Full variable domain (missing parts from reference TRBV7-9 and TRBJ1-1): DTGVSQNPRHKITKRGQNVTFRCDPISEHNRLYWYRQTLGQGPEFLTYFQNEAQLEKSRLLSDRFSAERPKGSFSTLEIQRTEQGDSAMYLCASSLVGGPHPEAFFGQGTRLTVV.

This clone was recorded a few times. The rearrangement links TRBV7-2 to TRBJ2-7; a weak D match, TRBD1 (6 bases). Germline CDR1 reads SGHTA; CDR2 reads FQGNSA. The V and J ends lost 5 bases and 3 bases respectively, with 14 bases between them. CDR3 length equals 14 residues. The CDR3 region is CASSLRDTYYEQYF. In nucleotides, the CDR3 is TGTGCCAGCAGCCTCCGGGACACTTACTACGAGCAGTACTTC.